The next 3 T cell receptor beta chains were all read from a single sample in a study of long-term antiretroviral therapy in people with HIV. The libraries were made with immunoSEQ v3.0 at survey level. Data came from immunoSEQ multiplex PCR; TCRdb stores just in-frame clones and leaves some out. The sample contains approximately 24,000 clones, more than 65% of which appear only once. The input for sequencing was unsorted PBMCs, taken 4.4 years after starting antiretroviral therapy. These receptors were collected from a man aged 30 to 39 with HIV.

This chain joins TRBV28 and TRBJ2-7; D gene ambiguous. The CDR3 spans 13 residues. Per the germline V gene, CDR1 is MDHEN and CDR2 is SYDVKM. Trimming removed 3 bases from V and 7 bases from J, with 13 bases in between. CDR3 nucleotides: TGTGCCAGCAGTTTCGGTGTGATGGCGGAGCAGTACTTC. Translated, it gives CASSFGVMAEQYF.

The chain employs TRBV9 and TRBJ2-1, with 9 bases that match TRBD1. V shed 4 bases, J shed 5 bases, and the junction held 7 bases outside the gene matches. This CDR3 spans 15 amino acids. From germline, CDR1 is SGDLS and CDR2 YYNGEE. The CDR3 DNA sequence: TGTGCCAGCAGCAACCGGGACAGGGCTGACAATGAGCAGTTCTTC. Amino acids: CASSNRDRADNEQFF.

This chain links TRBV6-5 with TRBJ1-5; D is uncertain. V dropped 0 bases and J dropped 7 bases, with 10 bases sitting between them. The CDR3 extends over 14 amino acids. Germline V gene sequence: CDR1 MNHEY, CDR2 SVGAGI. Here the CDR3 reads CASSYSGPGQPQHF. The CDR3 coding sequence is TGTGCCAGCAGTTACTCAGGGCCGGGCCAGCCCCAGCATTTT.